This TCR beta chain stems from a study of CD8 T cells in ankylosing spondylitis. MiXCR, applied by TCRdb to the 5' RACE reads, yields one record per CDR3 protein. This table holds about 360,000 distinct CDR3 sequences, 20% to 25% found once. This clonotype was detected a few times. The CDR3 runs to 13 residues. Germline V lookup: CDR1 ENHRY, CDR2 SYGVKD. Trimming stripped 0 bases from V and 7 bases from J, with 10 bases between. The chain joins TRBV10-3 to TRBJ2-7, with D perhaps TRBD2 (5 bases). Sample: blood, either unsorted or a sorted T cell fraction (not recorded which). This sequence originates from a male donor with ankylosing spondylitis or in good health (not recorded which). The CDR3 bases are TGTGCCATCAGTGAGTCCTCCCGAGGGGAGCAGTACTTC. It is translated as CAISESSRGEQYF.